A single sample gave rise to the 11 T cell receptor beta chains below, sequenced in a study of cytomegalovirus exposure and HLA in healthy donors. PCR involved 60 Vbeta and 13 Jbeta primers. The repertoire was sequenced with immunoSEQ multiplex PCR; TCRdb's copy has only in-frame clones and lacks some. This table has around 61,000 clones, approximately 64% appearing once. Sequencing input: PBMCs. These receptors were taken from a man aged 40-55 years in good health and CMV-seropositive.

This clone was picked up a small number of times. This chain joins TRBV4-2 and TRBJ1-2; 11 positions agree with TRBD1. This CDR3 is 15 amino acids long. Germline-derived CDR1 and CDR2 are LGHNA and YNFKEQ. Trimming at V came to 1 base and at J to 7 bases, leaving 5 bases not matched to a gene. CDR3 protein: CASSQAPGTGGGYTF. The CDR3 DNA reads TGTGCCAGCAGCCAAGCCCCCGGGACAGGGGGTGGCTACACCTTC.

The rearrangement joins TRBV25-1 to TRBJ2-3; 7 nucleotides line up with TRBD1. The CDR3 runs to 17 residues. Trimming removed 6 bases from V and 4 bases from J; junction bases left unmatched: 16. Germline assignment: CDR1 MGHDK and CDR2 SYGVNS. The CDR3 loop is CASRGTSGGRFADTQYF. The CDR3 bases are TGTGCCAGCAGGGGAACTTCAGGGGGAAGGTTCGCAGATACGCAGTATTTT.

The J gene is TRBJ2-2, the V gene TRBV11-3; a weak D match, TRBD2 (6 bases). Trimming cost V 1 base and J 5 bases, with 11 bases left between them. The CDR3 loop spans 15 amino acids. Germline V CDR1 and CDR2: SGHNT, YENEEA. CDR3 coding DNA: TGTGCCAGCAGCTTAGCGGGAGCCCCAACCGGGGAGCTGTTTTTT. It codes for CASSLAGAPTGELFF.

The V call is TRBV15, the J call TRBJ2-5; 7 positions agree with TRBD1. Germline values: CDR1 LNHNV, CDR2 YYDKDF (reference sequence). V trimming: 4 bases; J trimming: 2 bases; junction bases outside the gene matches: 7. The CDR3 is made up of 15 amino acids. CDR3 sequence reads: CATSNPQGRQETQYF. CDR3 in DNA: TGTGCCACCAGCAACCCACAGGGGCGACAAGAGACCCAGTACTTC.

This clone was observed a handful of times. The chain recombines TRBV19 with TRBJ1-1; 7 bases are shared with TRBD1. CDR3 length: 14 residues. The germline V gene encodes CDR1 LNHDA and CDR2 SQIVND (reference sequence). Trimming cost V 7 bases and J 0 bases; bases outside gene matches: 5. The CDR3 DNA reads TGTGCCAGTACCAGGGGACAGCTGAACACTGAAGCTTTCTTT. It translates to CASTRGQLNTEAFF.

The chain uses TRBV27 and TRBJ2-5; tentative D call: TRBD2 (6 bases). The CDR3 spans 15 residues. V dropped 5 bases and J dropped 5 bases, with 18 bases sitting between them. Germline CDR1 is MNHEY and CDR2 is SMNVEV (reference sequence). The CDR3 loop reads CASSHGGSYYETQYF. CDR3 in DNA: TGTGCCAGCAGTCACGGGGGTAGCTATTATGAGACCCAGTACTTC.

The V and J genes are TRBV18 and TRBJ2-3; 9 bases fit TRBD1. J lost 3 bases, V lost 3 bases, and 7 bases had no gene match. In germline, CDR1 is KGHSH, CDR2 LQKENI. The CDR3 loop spans 16 amino acids. The CDR3 loop is CASSPAGQGPTDTQYF. The CDR3 nucleotides read TGTGCCAGCTCACCGGCCGGACAGGGGCCAACAGATACGCAGTATTTT.

The rearrangement links TRBV25-1 to TRBJ1-1; perhaps TRBD1 as D (6 bases). V gave up 4 bases and J gave up 4 bases, with 13 bases separating them. Looked up from germline, CDR1 is MGHDK and CDR2 is SYGVNS. The CDR3 runs 14 residues. DNA for the CDR3: TGTGCCAGCAGTGCAACAGGGTGGGGCACTGAAGCTTTCTTT. Protein: CASSATGWGTEAFF.

The V call is TRBV7-8, the J call TRBJ1-1; D perhaps matches TRBD1 (6 bases). CDR1 SGHVS and CDR2 FQNEAQ come from the germline V gene. Deletions cut 5 bases from V and 2 bases from J, with 12 bases between. This CDR3 contains 14 residues. The CDR3 sequence: CASSPGHANTEAFF. The CDR3 coding sequence is TGTGCCAGCAGCCCGGGACACGCAAACACTGAAGCTTTCTTT.

This clone has just a few counts. V usage is TRBV7-2 and J usage is TRBJ1-5; the D is unclear. This CDR3 is built from 16 residues. Germline assignment: CDR1 SGHTA and CDR2 FQGNSA. Trimming removed 1 base from V and 6 bases from J, with 16 bases in between. The CDR3 here is CASSLGTGSGGQPQHF. CDR3 bases: TGTGCCAGCAGCTTAGGGACTGGGTCGGGAGGTCAGCCCCAGCATTTT.

This chain links TRBV11-2 with TRBJ2-1, with D possibly matching TRBD1 (5 bases). CDR1 is SGHAT and CDR2 is FQNNGV in the germline V gene. The CDR3 has 13 amino acids. Trimming shortened V by 2 bases and J by 8 bases, and 10 bases separated the two germline ends. CDR3: CASSLPQGYEQFF. In DNA, the CDR3 is TGTGCCAGCAGCTTACCGCAGGGCTATGAGCAGTTCTTC.